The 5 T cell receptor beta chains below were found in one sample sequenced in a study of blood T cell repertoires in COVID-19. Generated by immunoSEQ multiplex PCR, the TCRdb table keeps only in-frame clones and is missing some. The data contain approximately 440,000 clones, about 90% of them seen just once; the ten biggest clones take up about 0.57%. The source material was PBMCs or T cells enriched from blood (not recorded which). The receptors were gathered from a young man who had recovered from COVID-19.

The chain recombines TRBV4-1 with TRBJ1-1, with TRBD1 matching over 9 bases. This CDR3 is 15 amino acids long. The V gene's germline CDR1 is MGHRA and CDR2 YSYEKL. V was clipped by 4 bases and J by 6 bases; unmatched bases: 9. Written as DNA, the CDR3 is TGCGCCAGCAGCCCCCTCGGACAGGGGAGGCCTGAAGCTTTCTTT. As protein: CASSPLGQGRPEAFF.

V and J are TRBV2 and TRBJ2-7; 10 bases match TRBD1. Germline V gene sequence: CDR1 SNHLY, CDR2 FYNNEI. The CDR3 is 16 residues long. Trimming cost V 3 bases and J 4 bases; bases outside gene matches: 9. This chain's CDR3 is CASSEIPGTGDYEQYF. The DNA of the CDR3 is TGTGCCAGCAGTGAGATACCCGGGACAGGGGATTACGAGCAGTACTTC.

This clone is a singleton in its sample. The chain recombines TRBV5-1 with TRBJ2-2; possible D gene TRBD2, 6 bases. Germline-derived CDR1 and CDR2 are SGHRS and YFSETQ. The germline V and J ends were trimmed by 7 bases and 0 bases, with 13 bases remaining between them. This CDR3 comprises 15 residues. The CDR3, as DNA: TGCGCCAGCGCGGGGATGCGACCGAACACCGGGGAGCTGTTTTTT. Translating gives CASAGMRPNTGELFF.

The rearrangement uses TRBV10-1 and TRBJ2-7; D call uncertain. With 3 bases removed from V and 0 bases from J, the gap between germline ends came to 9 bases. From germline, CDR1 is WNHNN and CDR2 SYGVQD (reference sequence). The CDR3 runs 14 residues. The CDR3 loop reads CASSDFPSSYEQYF. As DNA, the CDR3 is TGCGCCAGCAGTGACTTCCCGAGCTCCTACGAGCAGTACTTC.

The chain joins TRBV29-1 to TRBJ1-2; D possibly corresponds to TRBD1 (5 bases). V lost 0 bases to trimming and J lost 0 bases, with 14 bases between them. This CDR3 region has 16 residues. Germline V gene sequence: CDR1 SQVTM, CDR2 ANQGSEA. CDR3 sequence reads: CSVEELGGWTNYGYTF. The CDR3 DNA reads TGCAGCGTTGAAGAACTCGGGGGGTGGACTAACTATGGCTACACCTTC.